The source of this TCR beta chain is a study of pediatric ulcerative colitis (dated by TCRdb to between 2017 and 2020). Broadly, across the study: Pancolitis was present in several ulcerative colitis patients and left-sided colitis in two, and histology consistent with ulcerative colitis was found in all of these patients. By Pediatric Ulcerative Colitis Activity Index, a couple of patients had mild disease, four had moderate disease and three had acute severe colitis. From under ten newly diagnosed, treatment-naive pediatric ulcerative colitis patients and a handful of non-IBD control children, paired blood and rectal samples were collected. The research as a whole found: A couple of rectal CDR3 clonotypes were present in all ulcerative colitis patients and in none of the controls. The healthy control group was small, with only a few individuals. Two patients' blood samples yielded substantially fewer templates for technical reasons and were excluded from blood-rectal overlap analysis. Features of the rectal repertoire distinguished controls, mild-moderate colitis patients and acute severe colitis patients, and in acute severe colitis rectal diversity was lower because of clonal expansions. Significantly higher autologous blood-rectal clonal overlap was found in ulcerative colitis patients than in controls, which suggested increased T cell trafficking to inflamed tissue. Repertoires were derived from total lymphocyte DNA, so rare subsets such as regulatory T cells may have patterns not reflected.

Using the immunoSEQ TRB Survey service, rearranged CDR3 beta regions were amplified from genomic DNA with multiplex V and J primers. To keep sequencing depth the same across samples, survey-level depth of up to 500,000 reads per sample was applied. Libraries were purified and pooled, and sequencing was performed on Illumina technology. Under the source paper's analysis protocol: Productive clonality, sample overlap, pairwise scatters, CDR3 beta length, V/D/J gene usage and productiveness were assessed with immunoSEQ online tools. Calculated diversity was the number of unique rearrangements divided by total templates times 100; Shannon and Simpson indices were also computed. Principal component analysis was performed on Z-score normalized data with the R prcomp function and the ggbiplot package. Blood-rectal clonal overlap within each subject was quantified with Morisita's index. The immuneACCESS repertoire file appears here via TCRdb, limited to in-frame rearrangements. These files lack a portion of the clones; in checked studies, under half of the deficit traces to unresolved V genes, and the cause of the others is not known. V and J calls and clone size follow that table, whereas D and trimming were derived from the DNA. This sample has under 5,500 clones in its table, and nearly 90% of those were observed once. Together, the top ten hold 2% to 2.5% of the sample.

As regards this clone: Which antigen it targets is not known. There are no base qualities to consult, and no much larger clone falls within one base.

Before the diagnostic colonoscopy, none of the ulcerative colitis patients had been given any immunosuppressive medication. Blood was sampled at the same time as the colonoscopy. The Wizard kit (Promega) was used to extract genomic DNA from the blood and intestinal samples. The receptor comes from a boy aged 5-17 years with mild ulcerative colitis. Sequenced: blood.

CDR3 reads: CASSLVRTRPYEQYF. In nucleotides, the sequence is TGTGCCAGCAGCTTAGTTAGGACTCGACCCTACGAGCAGTACTTC. Here the chain combines TRBV11-2 and TRBJ2-5; the D gene is possibly TRBD2, with 5 bases matching. The last part of the DNA fits TRBJ2-7 better; the J call may be wrong. The CDR3 measures 15 amino acids from cysteine to phenylalanine. Only CDR3 DNA remains: 45 bases, in frame from the first base. Per the germline V gene, SGHAT is the CDR1 and FQNNGV is the CDR2.